This T cell receptor beta chain originates from a study of cytomegalovirus exposure and HLA in healthy donors. This clone came up a few times. Its antigen is not identified. CDR1 and CDR2 (germline): SGHTA, FQGTGA. The CDR3 totals 13 residues. V was trimmed by 3 bases and J by 2 bases, leaving 8 bases between them. Each donor's status was that of a healthy bone marrow donor. The PCR employed 60 Vbeta primers together with 13 Jbeta primers. This table comes from immunoSEQ multiplex PCR, and its TCRdb copy is limited to in-frame clones, with some not included. The sample includes more than 140,000 clones, 75% of them seen just once. Study findings and constraints: Presence/absence analysis assumed near-uniform sequencing depth across donors. Usually a TCR sequence was rare, but some public TCRs were found in many donors. In most subjects, TCR beta sequences reportedly gave accurate predictions of HLA-A and HLA-B alleles.

The clonotype was recovered from a man between 35 and 55 years old in good health and CMV-seronegative. The sequenced sample was PBMCs. The V call is TRBV7-3, the J call TRBJ2-7; D is ambiguous. CDR3 sequence: CASSFAATYEQYF. The CDR3 nucleotides are TGTGCCAGCAGCTTTGCGGCTACCTACGAGCAGTACTTC.